The 20 T cell receptor beta chains presented below share a single source sample, sequenced in a study of cytomegalovirus exposure and HLA in healthy donors. The PCR ran on 60 Vbeta and 13 Jbeta primers. Assay used: immunoSEQ multiplex PCR; TCRdb lists only in-frame clones, some missing. Found here are some 190,000 clones, 81% of them singletons; the top ten hold about 3%. Sequencing was done on a sample of PBMCs. Source of these receptors: a man between 35 and 55 years old in good health and CMV-seropositive.

The rearrangement joins TRBV7-2 to TRBJ2-2; no clear D gene. The germline V gene has CDR1 SGHTA and CDR2 FQGNSA. CDR3 length: 14 residues. Trimming removed 1 base from V and 4 bases from J, with 7 bases in between. This CDR3 is CASSLVRGTGELFF. In DNA, the CDR3 is TGTGCCAGCAGCTTAGTTCGCGGCACCGGGGAGCTGTTTTTT.

The chain joins TRBV10-3 to TRBJ2-1; D gene uncertain. CDR3 length equals 16 residues. Deletions cut 2 bases from V and 0 bases from J, with 11 bases between. The V gene's germline CDR1 is ENHRY and CDR2 SYGVKD. The DNA for the CDR3 is TGTGCCATCAGTGAGGTTCCGGTTAGCTCCTACAATGAGCAGTTCTTC. This gives the protein CAISEVPVSSYNEQFF.

V gene TRBV27 combines with J gene TRBJ1-6, with a possible D match to TRBD1 (6 bases). Deletions cut 3 bases from V and 0 bases from J, with 12 bases between. Germline V gene sequence: CDR1 MNHEY, CDR2 SMNVEV (reference sequence). This CDR3 region has 17 residues. CDR3 nucleotides: TGTGCCAGCAGTTTCAGGGGTGAGAGCTCCTATAATTCACCCCTCCACTTT. Translated, it gives CASSFRGESSYNSPLHF.

The rearrangement joins TRBV11-2 to TRBJ2-5, with 10 positions matching TRBD1. The CDR3 loop spans 17 amino acids. The V and J ends lost 5 bases and 4 bases, in that order; junction bases with no gene match: 13. In germline, CDR1 is SGHAT, CDR2 FQNNGV. For the CDR3, the DNA is TGTGCCAGCAGCAACCCCTTAGGGACAGGGGTCGTAGAGACCCAGTACTTC. Amino acid sequence: CASSNPLGTGVVETQYF.

This sequence joins TRBV6-6 and TRBJ2-1; 8 bases are a match to TRBD2. This CDR3 is 14 amino acids long. The junction had 8 bases not matched to a gene; V was cut back by 0 bases and J by 13 bases. Germline V gives CDR1 MNHNY, CDR2 SVGAGI (reference sequence). The CDR3, as DNA: TGTGCCAGCAGTTACTCACTAGCGGAGAGGTACCAGTTCTTC. Translating gives CASSYSLAERYQFF.

The gene calls are TRBV5-8 and TRBJ2-1; 12 positions match TRBD2. V dropped 0 bases and J dropped 7; count of bases not matched to a gene: 11. Germline lookup yields CDR1 SGHTS and CDR2 YDEGEE. The CDR3 sequence is 18 residues long. The CDR3 is CASSLGSGTSGFWNEQFF. Here the CDR3 DNA reads TGTGCCAGCAGCTTGGGATCAGGGACTAGCGGGTTTTGGAATGAGCAGTTCTTC.

This clone was seen a single time. The CDR3 here is CASSLIADNYGYTF. CDR3 bases: TGTGCCAGCAGCTTGATAGCGGATAACTATGGCTACACCTTC. The chain employs TRBV5-5 and TRBJ1-2; D unclear. V dropped 1 base and J dropped 1 base, with 8 bases sitting between them. This CDR3 is built from 14 residues. CDR1 is SGHKS, CDR2 YYEKEE, per germline (reference sequence).

The chain combines TRBV5-1 with TRBJ1-1, with TRBD1 matching 8 bases. Germline V gene lookup returns CDR1 SGHRS and CDR2 YFSETQ. V shed 0 bases, J shed 3 bases, and the junction held 10 bases outside the gene matches. CDR3 length: 17 amino acids. CDR3 nucleotides: TGCGCCAGCAGCTTGGAGACCAGGGGGCGCCGGGACACTGAAGCTTTCTTT. Its translation: CASSLETRGRRDTEAFF.

This chain links TRBV7-9 with TRBJ2-3; D unresolved. CDR1 and CDR2 (germline): SEHNR, FQNEAQ (reference sequence). V lost 5 bases and J 0 bases, leaving 9 bases between the germline ends. This CDR3 spans 14 amino acids. The CDR3: CASSPSLSTDTQYF. Here the CDR3 DNA reads TGTGCCAGCAGCCCCTCTTTGAGCACAGATACGCAGTATTTT.

This clone was observed a single time. The rearrangement joins TRBV5-1 to TRBJ1-2; 12 positions agree with TRBD1. Per germline, CDR1 SGHRS and CDR2 YFSETQ. Unmatched junction bases numbered 5, after V lost 4 bases and J lost 4 bases. The CDR3 length is 15 residues. CDR3 amino acids: CASSPGTGGIYGYTF. The CDR3 DNA sequence: TGCGCCAGCAGCCCCGGGACAGGGGGCATCTATGGCTACACCTTC.

This clone was detected only a few times. This sequence joins TRBV28 and TRBJ2-2, with 12 bases that match TRBD2. V gave up 6 bases and J gave up 2 bases; unmatched junction bases: 1. CDR3 length: 15 residues. Germline CDR1 MDHEN, CDR2 SYDVKM. The CDR3 is CASRLAGGNTGELFF. Here the CDR3 DNA reads TGTGCCAGCAGACTAGCGGGAGGAAACACCGGGGAGCTGTTTTTT.

V and J are TRBV29-1 and TRBJ2-1; 7 bases are a match to TRBD2. Unmatched junction bases numbered 10, after V lost 2 bases and J lost 3 bases. The CDR3 has 16 amino acids. Germline assignment: CDR1 SQVTM and CDR2 ANQGSEA. The CDR3 here is CSVEWGRLADYNEQFF. CDR3 nucleotide sequence: TGCAGCGTTGAATGGGGGAGACTAGCAGACTACAATGAGCAGTTCTTC.

This clone was picked up a small number of times. The CDR3 region is CACSAGNYGYTF. The DNA for the CDR3 is TGTGCCTGCTCCGCAGGGAACTATGGCTACACCTTC. This chain connects TRBV30 to TRBJ1-2, with D maybe TRBD1 (5 bases). The germline CDR1 and CDR2 sequences are GTSNPN and SVGIG (reference sequence). CDR3 size: 12 residues. V was clipped by 6 bases and J by 2 bases, with 10 bases between them.

This clone was seen a handful of times. V is TRBV5-4 and J is TRBJ1-2; 9 positions match TRBD1. The CDR3 has 14 residues. The germline CDR1 and CDR2 sequences are SGHNT and YYREEE (reference sequence). J was trimmed by 8 bases and V by 4 bases; bases with no gene match: 9. This chain's CDR3 is CASSPGTGSGGYTF. The CDR3 DNA reads TGTGCCAGCAGCCCCGGGACAGGGTCGGGGGGCTACACCTTC.

This rearrangement joins TRBV4-1 to TRBJ1-5, with TRBD1 matching 9 bases. The germline V gene has CDR1 MGHRA and CDR2 YSYEKL. This CDR3 is built from 15 residues. V lost 6 bases and J lost 0; bases outside the gene matches: 3. CDR3 region: CASSWDRDSNQPQHF. The CDR3, as DNA: TGCGCCAGCAGTTGGGACAGGGATAGCAATCAGCCCCAGCATTTT.

This clone came up once. A read error may account for a junction end that differs from germline. This chain links TRBV19 with TRBJ2-2, with D tentatively TRBD2 (5 bases). The V gene's germline CDR1 is LNHDA and CDR2 SQIVND (reference sequence). This CDR3 has 12 residues. The CDR3 coding sequence is TGCGCGGGCCAAAAGAACACCGGGGAGCTGTTTTTT. Translating it yields CAGQKNTGELFF. The variable domain in full, with the rest retrieved from reference TRBV19 and TRBJ2-2, is DGGITQSPKYLFRKEGQNVTLSCEQNLNHDAMYWYRQDPGQGLRLIYYSQIVNDFQKGDIAEGYSVSREKKESFPLTVTSAQKNPTAFYLCAGQKNTGELFFGEGSRLTVL.

DNA for the CDR3: TGTGCCAGCAGCCGGGAGGGCAGCTCCTACGAGCAGTACTTC. It specifies CASSREGSSYEQYF. The chain carries TRBV11-2 and TRBJ2-7; 8 nucleotides match TRBD2. The length of the CDR3 is 14 residues. V trimming: 5 bases; J trimming: 0 bases; junction bases outside the gene matches: 3. CDR1 is SGHAT and CDR2 is FQNNGV in the germline V gene.

This clone was observed a single time. The chain joins TRBV19 to TRBJ2-2, with 8 bases matching TRBD2. This CDR3 has 15 amino acids. CDR1 and CDR2 (germline): LNHDA, SQIVND (reference sequence). J was trimmed by 4 bases and V by 5 bases; bases with no gene match: 6. The chain's CDR3 is CASSGVAGSTGELFF. CDR3 coding DNA: TGTGCCAGTAGTGGGGTAGCGGGAAGCACCGGGGAGCTGTTTTTT.

This clone was seen just once. The chain recombines TRBV14 with TRBJ2-3; the match to TRBD2 covers 9 bases. Germline assignment: CDR1 SGHDN and CDR2 FVKESK. The CDR3 spans 17 residues. V shed 1 base, J shed 6 bases, and the junction held 11 bases outside the gene matches. CDR3 coding DNA: TGTGCCAGCAGCCAAGTTCTAGCGGGGCGGCTTGTGGATACGCAGTATTTT. This gives the protein CASSQVLAGRLVDTQYF.

The chain uses TRBV18 and TRBJ2-3, with 8 bases identical to TRBD2. The CDR3 is 16 residues long. The germline V gene has CDR1 KGHSH and CDR2 LQKENI. V shed 2 bases and J 0 bases; nucleotides not matched to a gene: 4. CDR3 sequence: CASSPSGGISTDTQYF. CDR3 DNA: TGTGCCAGCTCACCATCGGGAGGGATTAGCACAGATACGCAGTATTTT.